The present TCR beta chain was sequenced within a study of cytomegalovirus exposure and HLA in healthy donors. Study-level results: There were reportedly fewer N-insertions in an Asian-associated ancestry cluster than the approximately 670-donor mean, in a later analysis.

A remark on this clone: Its specificity is unknown.

13 Jbeta primers and 60 Vbeta primers were used for the PCR. Clones were sequenced by immunoSEQ multiplex PCR, and TCRdb holds only the in-frame ones, with some missing. The sample records about 160,000 clones, about 76% being singletons. Source material: PBMCs. The receptor comes from a human donor in good health.

CDR3 region: CASSYWRGPTDTQYF. The CDR3 coding sequence is TGTGCCAGCAGTTACTGGCGGGGACCCACAGATACGCAGTATTTT. This chain connects TRBV6-5 to TRBJ2-3; possible D gene TRBD2, 6 bases. This CDR3 comprises 15 residues. With 1 base removed from V and 2 bases from J, the gap between germline ends came to 10 bases. Germline assignment: CDR1 MNHEY and CDR2 SVGAGI.